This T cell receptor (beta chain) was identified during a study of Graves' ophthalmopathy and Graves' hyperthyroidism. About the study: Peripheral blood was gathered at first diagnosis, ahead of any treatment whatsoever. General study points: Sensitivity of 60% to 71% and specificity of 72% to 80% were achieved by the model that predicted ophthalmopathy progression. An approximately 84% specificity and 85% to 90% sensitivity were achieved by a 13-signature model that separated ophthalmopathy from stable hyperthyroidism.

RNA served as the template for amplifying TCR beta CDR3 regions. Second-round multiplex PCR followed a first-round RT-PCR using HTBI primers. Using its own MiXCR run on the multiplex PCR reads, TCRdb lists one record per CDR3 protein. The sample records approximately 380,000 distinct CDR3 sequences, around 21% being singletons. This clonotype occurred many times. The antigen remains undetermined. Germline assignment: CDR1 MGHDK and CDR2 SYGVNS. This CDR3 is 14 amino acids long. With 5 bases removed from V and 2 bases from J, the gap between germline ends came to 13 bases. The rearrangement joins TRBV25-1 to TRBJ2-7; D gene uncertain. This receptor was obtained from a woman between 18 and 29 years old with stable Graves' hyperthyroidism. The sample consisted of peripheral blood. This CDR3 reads CASSSSDGAYEQYF. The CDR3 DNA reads TGTGCCAGCAGTTCCTCCGATGGAGCCTACGAGCAGTACTTC.